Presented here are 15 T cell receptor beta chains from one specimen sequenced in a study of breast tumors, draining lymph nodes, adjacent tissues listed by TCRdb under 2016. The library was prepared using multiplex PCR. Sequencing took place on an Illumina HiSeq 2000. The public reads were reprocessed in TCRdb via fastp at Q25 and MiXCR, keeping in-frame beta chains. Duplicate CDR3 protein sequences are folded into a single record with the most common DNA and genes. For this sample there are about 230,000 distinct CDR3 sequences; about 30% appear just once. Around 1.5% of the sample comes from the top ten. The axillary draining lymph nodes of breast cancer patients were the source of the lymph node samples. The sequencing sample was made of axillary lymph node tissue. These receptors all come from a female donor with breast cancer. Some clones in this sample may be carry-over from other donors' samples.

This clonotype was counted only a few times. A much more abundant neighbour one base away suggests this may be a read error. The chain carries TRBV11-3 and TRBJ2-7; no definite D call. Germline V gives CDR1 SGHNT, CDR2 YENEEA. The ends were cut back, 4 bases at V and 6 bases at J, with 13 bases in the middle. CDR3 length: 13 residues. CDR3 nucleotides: TGTGCCAGCAGCTCCATAGAAAGGTCCGAGCAGTACTTC. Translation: CASSSIERSEQYF.

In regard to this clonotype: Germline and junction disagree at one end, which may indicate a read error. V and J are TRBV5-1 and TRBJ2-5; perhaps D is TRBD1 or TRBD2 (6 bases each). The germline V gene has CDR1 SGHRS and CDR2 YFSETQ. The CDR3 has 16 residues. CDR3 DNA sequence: TGCGCCGGCAGCTGGGGGGCGAGGACCCACGGGGAGACCCAGTACTTC. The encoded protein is CAGSWGARTHGETQYF. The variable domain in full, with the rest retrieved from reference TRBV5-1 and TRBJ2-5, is KAGVTQTPRYLIKTRGQQVTLSCSPISGHRSVSWYQQTPGQGLQFLFEYFSETQRNKGNFPGRFSGRQFSNSRSEMNVSTLELGDSALYLCAGSWGARTHGETQYFGPGTRLLVL.

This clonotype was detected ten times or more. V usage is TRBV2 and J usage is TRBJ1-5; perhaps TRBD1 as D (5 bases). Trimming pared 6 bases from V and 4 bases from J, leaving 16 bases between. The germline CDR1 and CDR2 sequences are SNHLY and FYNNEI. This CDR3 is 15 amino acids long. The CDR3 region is CASSSRVAGNQPQHF. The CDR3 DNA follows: TGTGCCAGCAGCTCCAGGGTAGCAGGGAATCAGCCCCAGCATTTT.

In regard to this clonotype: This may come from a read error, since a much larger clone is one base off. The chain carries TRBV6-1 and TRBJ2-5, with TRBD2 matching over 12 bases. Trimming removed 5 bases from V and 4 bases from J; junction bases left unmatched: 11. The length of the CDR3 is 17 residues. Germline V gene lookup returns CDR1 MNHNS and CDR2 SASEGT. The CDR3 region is CASSRGTSGWKRETQYF. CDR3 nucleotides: TGTGCCAGCAGTCGCGGGACTAGCGGGTGGAAGAGAGAGACCCAGTACTTC.

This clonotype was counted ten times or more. CDR3 in DNA: TGTGCCAGCAGGGAGAGGACTAGCGGGAGCACAGATACGCAGTATTTT. Its translation: CASRERTSGSTDTQYF. The chain combines TRBV6-2 or TRBV6-3 with TRBJ2-3; 11 positions match TRBD2. The CDR3 extends over 16 amino acids. Germline V gives CDR1 MNHEY, CDR2 SVGEGT. With V trimmed by 6 bases and J by 0 bases, 5 bases remained unmatched.

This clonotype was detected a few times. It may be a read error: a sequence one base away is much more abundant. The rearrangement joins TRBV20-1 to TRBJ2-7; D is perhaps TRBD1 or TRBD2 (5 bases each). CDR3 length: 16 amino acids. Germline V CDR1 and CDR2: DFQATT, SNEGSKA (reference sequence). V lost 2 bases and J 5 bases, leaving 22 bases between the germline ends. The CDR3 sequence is CSARYLGSDTGHEQYF. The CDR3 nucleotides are TGCAGTGCTAGATACCTGGGATCGGACACGGGACACGAGCAGTACTTC.

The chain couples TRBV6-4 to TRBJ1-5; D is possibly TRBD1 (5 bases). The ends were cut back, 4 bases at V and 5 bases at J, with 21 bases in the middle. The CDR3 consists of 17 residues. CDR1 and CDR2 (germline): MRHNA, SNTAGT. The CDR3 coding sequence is TGTGCCAGCAGTGCTAGAGGGACCCATTCTATATATCAGCCCCAGCATTTT. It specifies CASSARGTHSIYQPQHF.

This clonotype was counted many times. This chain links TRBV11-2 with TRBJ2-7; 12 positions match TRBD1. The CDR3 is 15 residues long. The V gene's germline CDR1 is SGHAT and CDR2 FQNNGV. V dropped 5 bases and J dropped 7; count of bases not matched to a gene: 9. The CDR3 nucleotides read TGTGCCAGCAGCCCTCGGGACAGGGGGCAGAGTGAGCAGTACTTC. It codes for CASSPRDRGQSEQYF.

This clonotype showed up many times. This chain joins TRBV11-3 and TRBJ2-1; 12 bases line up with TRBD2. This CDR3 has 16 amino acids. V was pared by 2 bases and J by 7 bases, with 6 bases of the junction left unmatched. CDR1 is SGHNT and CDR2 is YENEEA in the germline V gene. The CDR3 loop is CASSLYPSGRENEQFF. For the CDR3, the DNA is TGTGCCAGCAGCTTATACCCTAGCGGGAGGGAAAATGAGCAGTTCTTC.

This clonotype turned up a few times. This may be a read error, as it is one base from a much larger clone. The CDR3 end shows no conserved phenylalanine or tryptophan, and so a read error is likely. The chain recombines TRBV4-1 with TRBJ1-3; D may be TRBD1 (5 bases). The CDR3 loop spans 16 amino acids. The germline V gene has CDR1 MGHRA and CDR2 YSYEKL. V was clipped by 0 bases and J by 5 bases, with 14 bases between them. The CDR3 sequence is CASSQDRAVTRNTIYL. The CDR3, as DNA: TGCGCCAGCAGCCAAGACAGGGCGGTTACCAGAAACACCATATATCTT.

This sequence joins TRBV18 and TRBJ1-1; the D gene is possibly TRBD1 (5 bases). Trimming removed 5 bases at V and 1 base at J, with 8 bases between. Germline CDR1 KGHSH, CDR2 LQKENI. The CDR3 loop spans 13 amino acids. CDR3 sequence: CASSSDRNTEAFF. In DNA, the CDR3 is TGTGCCAGCTCATCTGACAGGAACACTGAAGCTTTCTTT.

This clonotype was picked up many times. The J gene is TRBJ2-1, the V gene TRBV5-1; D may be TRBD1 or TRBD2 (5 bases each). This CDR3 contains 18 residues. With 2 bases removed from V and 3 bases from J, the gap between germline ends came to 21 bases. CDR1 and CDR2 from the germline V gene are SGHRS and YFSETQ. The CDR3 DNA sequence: TGCGCCAGCAGCTTCGCACGACTCGAGGGGAATTACTACAATGAGCAGTTCTTC. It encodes CASSFARLEGNYYNEQFF.

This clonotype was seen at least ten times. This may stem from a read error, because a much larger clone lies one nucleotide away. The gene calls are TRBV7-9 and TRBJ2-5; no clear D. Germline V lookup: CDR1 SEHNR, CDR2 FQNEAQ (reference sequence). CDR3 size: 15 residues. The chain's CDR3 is CASSLGAEGRETQHF. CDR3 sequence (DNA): TGTGCCAGCAGCTTAGGCGCCGAAGGAAGAGAGACCCAGCACTTC.

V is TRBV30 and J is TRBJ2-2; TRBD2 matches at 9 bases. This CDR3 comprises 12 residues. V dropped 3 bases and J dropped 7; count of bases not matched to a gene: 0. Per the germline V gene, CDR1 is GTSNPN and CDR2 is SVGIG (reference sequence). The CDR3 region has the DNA TGTGCCTGGAGACTAGCGGGCGGGGAGCTGTTTTTT. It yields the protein CAWRLAGGELFF.

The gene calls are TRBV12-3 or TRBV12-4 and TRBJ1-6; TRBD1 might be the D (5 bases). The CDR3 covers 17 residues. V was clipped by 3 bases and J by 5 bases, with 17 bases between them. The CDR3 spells CASSFTGVAQDNSPLHF. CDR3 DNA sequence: TGTGCCAGCAGTTTCACGGGGGTCGCACAGGATAATTCACCCCTCCACTTT.